These 26 T cell receptor beta chains were all obtained from the same sample, sequenced in a study of blood T cell repertoires in COVID-19 (dated by TCRdb to the early 2020s). Libraries were prepared through the immunoSEQ multiplex PCR assay. In TCRdb, the immuneACCESS table is reduced to in-frame sequences with V and J assigned. These tables do not hold every clone; where another copy was compared, an unresolved V gene accounts for under half, and the others remain unexplained. Here the sample has 310,000 or so clones; approximately 91% occur a single time. The ten largest clones add up to 2.2% of the sample. The specimen was peripheral blood. The source of these receptors is a woman aged 30 to 39 with COVID-19, enrolled during active disease.

This clone was observed a single time. The J gene is TRBJ1-1, the V gene TRBV30, with D hard to call. CDR1 GTSNPN and CDR2 SVGIG come from the germline V gene (reference sequence). The CDR3 is 13 residues long. V was shortened by 0 bases and J by 6 bases, with 11 bases between the two germline ends. The CDR3 sequence: CAWSVRGTAEAFF. For the CDR3, the DNA is TGTGCCTGGAGTGTACGGGGAACGGCTGAAGCTTTCTTT.

The chain recombines TRBV24-1 with TRBJ1-5; possibly TRBD1 for D (5 bases). This CDR3 has 16 amino acids. V lost 3 bases and J 4 bases, leaving 15 bases between the germline ends. CDR1 KGHDR and CDR2 SFDVKD come from the germline V gene. The chain's CDR3 is CATSDRIAGENQPQHF. In DNA, the CDR3 is TGTGCCACCAGTGATCGAATTGCGGGGGAAAATCAGCCCCAGCATTTT.

For this clone: This same CDR3 is encoded by further DNA sequences in the sample. V and J are TRBV5-1 and TRBJ1-1; perhaps TRBD1 as D (6 bases). CDR1 and CDR2 from the germline V gene are SGHRS and YFSETQ. The V end lost 2 bases, the J end lost 0 bases, and 8 bases lay between the germline ends. The CDR3 covers 14 residues. DNA of the CDR3: TGCGCCAGCAGCTTACAGGGCATGAACACTGAAGCTTTCTTT. This translates into CASSLQGMNTEAFF.

The CDR3 loop reads CASSLTGNQPQHF. CDR3 nucleotide sequence: TGTGCCAGCAGCTTGACAGGGAATCAGCCCCAGCATTTT. The V gene is TRBV5-5, the J gene TRBJ1-5; TRBD1 might be the D (6 bases). The germline V and J ends were trimmed by 1 base and 4 bases, with 6 bases remaining between them. Germline lookup yields CDR1 SGHKS and CDR2 YYEKEE (reference sequence). This CDR3 spans 13 amino acids.

This chain connects TRBV27 to TRBJ1-1, with D perhaps matching TRBD1 (5 bases). V dropped 3 bases and J dropped 6 bases, with 14 bases sitting between them. Germline CDR1 reads MNHEY; CDR2 reads SMNVEV (reference sequence). CDR3 length: 14 residues. For the CDR3, the DNA is TGTGCCAGCAGTTTTTCGGGGGTTTTCGCTGAAGCTTTCTTT. Amino acids: CASSFSGVFAEAFF.

J is TRBJ2-1 and V is TRBV6-4, with D tentatively TRBD2 (6 bases). The V gene lost 8 bases and the J gene lost 6 bases, with 14 bases spanning the gap. The CDR3 consists of 13 residues. Per germline, CDR1 MRHNA and CDR2 SNTAGT. The CDR3 sequence: CASPRDSPNEQFF. CDR3 nucleotides: TGTGCCAGCCCACGGGACTCGCCCAATGAGCAGTTCTTC.

V is TRBV5-8 and J is TRBJ1-1; D call uncertain. CDR1 is SGHTS and CDR2 is YDEGEE in the germline V gene. V shed 1 base and J shed 0 bases, with 10 bases lying between them. This CDR3 contains 15 residues. CDR3 region: CASSLSPGMNTEAFF. CDR3 DNA: TGTGCCAGCAGCTTGTCTCCGGGAATGAACACTGAAGCTTTCTTT.

This chain connects TRBV10-1 to TRBJ2-1; 8 positions agree with TRBD2. The CDR3 totals 15 residues. J gave up 5 bases and V 0 bases, and 3 bases lay outside the gene matches. The germline V gene encodes CDR1 WNHNN and CDR2 SYGVQD (reference sequence). CDR3 nucleotide sequence: TGCGCCAGCAGTGAGTCGCGGGGGGTGAACAATGAGCAGTTCTTC. This codes for CASSESRGVNNEQFF.

The CDR3 DNA follows: TGTGCCAGCAGAATGGAGGGGATGGACTATGGCTACACCTTC. This codes for CASRMEGMDYGYTF. The J gene is TRBJ1-2, the V gene TRBV2; tentatively, D is TRBD1 (5 bases). The CDR3 is 14 amino acids. Germline CDR1 is SNHLY and CDR2 is FYNNEI. V dropped 6 bases and J dropped 3 bases, with 14 bases sitting between them.

The CDR3: CATSDTGNSYEQYF. The CDR3, as DNA: TGTGCCACCAGTGATACCGGGAACTCCTACGAGCAGTACTTC. This sequence joins TRBV24-1 and TRBJ2-7; tentatively, D is TRBD2 (5 bases). This CDR3 is 14 amino acids long. Trimming left V 3 bases short and J 0 bases short, with 8 bases between. Per germline, CDR1 KGHDR and CDR2 SFDVKD.

The V call is TRBV30, the J call TRBJ1-6, with 10 bases aligning to TRBD1. V lost 4 bases to trimming and J lost 7 bases; unmatched junction nucleotides: 1. Germline V gene lookup returns CDR1 GTSNPN and CDR2 SVGIG (reference sequence). The CDR3 runs to 13 residues. Written as DNA, the CDR3 is TGTGCCTGGAAGGACAGGGGGAATTCACCCCTCCACTTT. Its protein product is CAWKDRGNSPLHF.

The chain is built from TRBV19 and TRBJ1-5; D is perhaps TRBD1 (6 bases). Looked up from germline, CDR1 is LNHDA and CDR2 is SQIVND (reference sequence). V lost 7 bases, J lost 3 bases, and 16 bases lay in between. CDR3 length equals 15 residues. The CDR3, as DNA: TGTGCCAGTAATCCATGGGGGCAGGACAATCAGCCCCAGCATTTT. Protein sequence: CASNPWGQDNQPQHF.

This chain uses TRBV6-5 with TRBJ1-2, with D possibly being TRBD1 (6 bases). V was cut by 9 bases and J by 5 bases, with 19 bases left in between. Germline V gene sequence: CDR1 MNHEY, CDR2 SVGAGI. The CDR3 totals 14 residues. CDR3 DNA sequence: TGTGCCAGTCCACGGGACACCTCACCTTATGGCTACACCTTC. The encoded protein is CASPRDTSPYGYTF.

Comments on this clone: This specimen includes other DNA sequences encoding the same CDR3. The chain uses TRBV2 and TRBJ1-2; TRBD1 might be the D (6 bases). CDR1 and CDR2 (germline): SNHLY, FYNNEI. This CDR3 has 13 residues. V was pared by 4 bases and J by 1 base, with 7 bases between. The CDR3 loop reads CASSAQGNYGYTF. The CDR3 DNA reads TGTGCCAGCAGTGCACAGGGTAACTATGGCTACACCTTC.

The chain couples TRBV21-1 to TRBJ2-7; the D segment call TRBD2 is taken from the table without a DNA check. TRBV21-1 represents a pseudogene. The CDR3 extends over 17 amino acids. CDR3 sequence reads: CASSLKGPSGRAHEQYF. DNA for the CDR3: TGTGCCAGCAGCCTGAAGGGTCCTAGCGGGAGGGCCCATGAGCAGTACTTC.

Worth noting for this clone: Other DNA sequences from this sample encode an identical CDR3 as well. The J gene is TRBJ2-1, the V gene TRBV6-2 or TRBV6-3, with D maybe TRBD2 (7 bases). Trimming took off 2 bases at V and 2 bases at J, with 10 bases between the two ends. The CDR3 covers 15 residues. From germline, CDR1 is MNHEY and CDR2 SVGEGT. The chain's CDR3 is CASSYGGGAYNEQFF. Here the CDR3 DNA reads TGTGCCAGCAGTTACGGGGGGGGCGCCTACAATGAGCAGTTCTTC.

The chain combines TRBV3-1 (or the pseudogene TRBV3-2) with TRBJ1-2, with 9 bases identical to TRBD1. The length of the CDR3 is 15 residues. V dropped 3 bases and J dropped 0; count of bases not matched to a gene: 2. The germline CDR1 and CDR2 sequences are LGHDT and YNNKEL (reference sequence). CDR3 region: CASSQTGGANYGYTF. CDR3 nucleotide sequence: TGTGCCAGCAGCCAGACAGGGGGAGCTAACTATGGCTACACCTTC.

The rearrangement links TRBV9 to TRBJ2-3, with D tentatively TRBD1 (5 bases). Trimming shortened V by 3 bases and J by 1 base, and 9 bases separated the two germline ends. CDR3 length: 14 residues. The germline V gene has CDR1 SGDLS and CDR2 YYNGEE. CDR3: CASSATEGTDTQYF. In nucleotides, the CDR3 is TGTGCCAGCAGCGCGACAGAAGGCACAGATACGCAGTATTTT.

This clone was recorded many times. CDR3 sequence reads: CASSQSPTGVAFF. CDR3 nucleotide sequence: TGTGCCAGCAGCCAGAGCCCGACAGGGGTAGCTTTCTTT. The rearrangement links TRBV4-2 to TRBJ1-1; 8 bases are a match to TRBD1. Looked up from germline, CDR1 is LGHNA and CDR2 is YNFKEQ. V was pared by 3 bases and J by 10 bases, with 7 bases of the junction left unmatched. The CDR3 contains 13 residues.

This chain connects TRBV28 to TRBJ1-6, with TRBD1 as a possible D gene (6 bases). With 4 bases removed from V and 8 bases from J, the gap between germline ends came to 12 bases. The V gene's germline CDR1 is MDHEN and CDR2 SYDVKM. The CDR3 spans 14 residues. The CDR3: CASSSRQVDSPLHF. The CDR3, as DNA: TGTGCCAGCAGTTCAAGACAGGTAGATTCACCCCTCCACTTT.

This clone was counted only a few times. The CDR3 spells CASWRGGSGNYNEQFF. In nucleotides, the CDR3 is TGTGCCAGCTGGCGCGGTGGTAGCGGAAATTACAATGAGCAGTTCTTC. The chain joins TRBV27 to TRBJ2-1, with D maybe TRBD2 (6 bases). Trimming cost V 8 bases and J 4 bases, with 21 bases left between them. The CDR3 runs 16 residues. Germline values: CDR1 MNHEY, CDR2 SMNVEV (reference sequence).

The chain employs TRBV19 and TRBJ2-3; 11 positions match TRBD1. With V trimmed by 3 bases and J by 4 bases, 9 bases remained unmatched. The CDR3 spans 17 residues. Germline CDR1 is LNHDA and CDR2 is SQIVND (reference sequence). CDR3 in amino acids: CASSISWGTGGADTQYF. CDR3 DNA: TGTGCCAGTAGTATTAGCTGGGGGACAGGGGGTGCAGATACGCAGTATTTT.

The CDR3 region is CASSKEPQPTGEAEPEAFF. CDR3 in DNA: TGTGCCAGCAGCAAAGAACCCCAACCGACAGGGGAGGCCGAACCTGAAGCTTTCTTT. J is TRBJ1-1 and V is TRBV21-1; the table gives TRBD1 as D, unverified against the DNA. TRBV21-1 is given as a pseudogene. This CDR3 has 19 amino acids.

This clone was detected once. The chain employs TRBV5-4 and TRBJ2-7; 9 bases fit TRBD1. V lost 4 bases, J lost 10 bases, and 6 bases stayed unmatched. The CDR3 sequence is 12 residues long. From germline, CDR1 is SGHNT and CDR2 YYREEE (reference sequence). The CDR3 reads CASSEWTGAQYF. DNA of the CDR3: TGTGCCAGCAGCGAATGGACAGGGGCTCAGTACTTC.

The V and J genes are TRBV6-6 and TRBJ1-1, with D perhaps matching TRBD1 (5 bases). Trimming took off 4 bases at V and 6 bases at J, with 12 bases between the two ends. CDR1 and CDR2 from the germline V gene are MNHNY and SVGAGI (reference sequence). The CDR3 is 13 residues long. CDR3 bases: TGTGCCAGCAGTTCAGGGAAGTTGCCTGAAGCTTTCTTT. Translating it yields CASSSGKLPEAFF.

This clone was detected once. The chain couples TRBV30 to TRBJ1-1, with TRBD1 as a possible D gene (5 bases). V lost 1 base, J lost 0 bases, and 15 bases lay in between. The V gene's germline CDR1 is GTSNPN and CDR2 SVGIG (reference sequence). The CDR3 is 16 amino acids. The CDR3 sequence is CAWSDRRAGMNTEAFF. The CDR3 bases are TGTGCCTGGAGTGACCGCAGGGCGGGGATGAACACTGAAGCTTTCTTT. The full variable domain, in which reference TRBV30 and TRBJ1-1 provide the parts outside the CDR3, is SQTIHQWPATLVQPVGSPLSLECTVEGTSNPNLYWYRQAAGRGLQLLFYSVGIGQISSEVPQNLSASRPQDRQFILSSKKLLLSDSGFYLCAWSDRRAGMNTEAFFGQGTRLTVV.